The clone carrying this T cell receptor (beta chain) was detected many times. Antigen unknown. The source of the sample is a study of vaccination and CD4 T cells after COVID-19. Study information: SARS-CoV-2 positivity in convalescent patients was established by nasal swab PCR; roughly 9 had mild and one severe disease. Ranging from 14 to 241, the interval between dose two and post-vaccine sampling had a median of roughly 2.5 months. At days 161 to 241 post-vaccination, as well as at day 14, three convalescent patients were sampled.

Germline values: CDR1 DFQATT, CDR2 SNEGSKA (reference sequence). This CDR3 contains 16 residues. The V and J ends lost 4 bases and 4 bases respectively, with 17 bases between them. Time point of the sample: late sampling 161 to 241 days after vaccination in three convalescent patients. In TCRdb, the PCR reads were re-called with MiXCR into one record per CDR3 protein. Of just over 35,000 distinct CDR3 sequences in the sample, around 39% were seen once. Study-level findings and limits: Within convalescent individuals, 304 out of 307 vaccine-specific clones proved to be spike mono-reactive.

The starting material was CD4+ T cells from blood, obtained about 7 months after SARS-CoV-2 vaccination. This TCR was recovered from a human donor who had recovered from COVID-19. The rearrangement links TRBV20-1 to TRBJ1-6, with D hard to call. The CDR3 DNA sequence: TGCAGTGCTAAACCGCCAGGCCAATTTTATAATTCACCCCTCCACTTT. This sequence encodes CSAKPPGQFYNSPLHF.